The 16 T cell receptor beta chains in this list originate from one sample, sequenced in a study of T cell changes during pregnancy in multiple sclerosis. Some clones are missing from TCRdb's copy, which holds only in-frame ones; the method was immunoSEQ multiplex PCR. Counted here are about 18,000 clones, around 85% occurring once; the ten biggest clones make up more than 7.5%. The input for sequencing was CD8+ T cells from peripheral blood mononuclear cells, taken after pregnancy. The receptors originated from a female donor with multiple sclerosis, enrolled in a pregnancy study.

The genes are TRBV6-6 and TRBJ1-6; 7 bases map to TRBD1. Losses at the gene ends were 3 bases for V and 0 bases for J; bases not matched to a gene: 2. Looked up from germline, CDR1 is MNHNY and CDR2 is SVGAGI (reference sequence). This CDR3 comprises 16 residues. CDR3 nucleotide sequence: TGTGCCAGCAGTTATGGGACAGACTCCTATAATTCACCCCTCCACTTT. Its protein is CASSYGTDSYNSPLHF.

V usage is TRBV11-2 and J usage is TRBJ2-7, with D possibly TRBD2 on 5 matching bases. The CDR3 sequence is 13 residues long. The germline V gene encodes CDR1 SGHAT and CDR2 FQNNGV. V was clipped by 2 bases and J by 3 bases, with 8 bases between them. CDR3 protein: CASSLPGNYEQYF. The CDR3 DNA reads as TGTGCCAGCAGCTTACCGGGGAACTACGAGCAGTACTTC.

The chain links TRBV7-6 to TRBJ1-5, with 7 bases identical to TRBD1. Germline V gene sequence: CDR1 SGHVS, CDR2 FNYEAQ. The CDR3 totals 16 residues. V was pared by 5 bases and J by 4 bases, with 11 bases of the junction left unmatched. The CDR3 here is CASSPEETGTNQPQHF. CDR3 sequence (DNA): TGTGCCAGCAGCCCTGAAGAGACAGGGACAAATCAGCCCCAGCATTTT.

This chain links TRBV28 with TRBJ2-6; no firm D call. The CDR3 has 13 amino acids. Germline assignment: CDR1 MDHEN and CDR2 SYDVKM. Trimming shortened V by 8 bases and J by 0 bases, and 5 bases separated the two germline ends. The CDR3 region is CASASSGANVLTF. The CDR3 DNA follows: TGTGCCAGCGCGAGCTCTGGGGCCAACGTCCTGACTTTC.

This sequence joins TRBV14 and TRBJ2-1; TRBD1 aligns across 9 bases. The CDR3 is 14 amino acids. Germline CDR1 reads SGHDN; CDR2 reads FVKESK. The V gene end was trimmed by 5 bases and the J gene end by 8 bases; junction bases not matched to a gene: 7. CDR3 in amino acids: CASSSGTGYHEQFF. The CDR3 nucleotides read TGTGCCAGCAGCTCCGGGACAGGGTATCATGAGCAGTTCTTC.

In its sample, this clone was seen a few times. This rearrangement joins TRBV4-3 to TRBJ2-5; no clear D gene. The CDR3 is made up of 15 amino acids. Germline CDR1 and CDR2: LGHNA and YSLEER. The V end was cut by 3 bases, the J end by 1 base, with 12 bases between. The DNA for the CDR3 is TGCGCCAGCAGCCAGAGTTGGTCGTTCCAAGAGACCCAGTACTTC. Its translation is CASSQSWSFQETQYF.

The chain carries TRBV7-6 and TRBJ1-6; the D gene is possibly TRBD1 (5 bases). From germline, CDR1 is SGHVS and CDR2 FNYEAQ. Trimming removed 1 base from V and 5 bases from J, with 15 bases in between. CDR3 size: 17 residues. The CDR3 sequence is CASSLGQQDFHNSPLHF. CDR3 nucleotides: TGTGCCAGCAGCTTAGGACAGCAAGACTTTCATAATTCACCCCTCCACTTT.

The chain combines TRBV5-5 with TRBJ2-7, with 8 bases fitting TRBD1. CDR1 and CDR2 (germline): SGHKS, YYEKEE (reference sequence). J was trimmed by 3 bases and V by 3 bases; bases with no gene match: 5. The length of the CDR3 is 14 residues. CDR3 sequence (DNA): TGTGCCAGCAGCTCGACAGGGGCGGACTACGAGCAGTACTTC. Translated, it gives CASSSTGADYEQYF.

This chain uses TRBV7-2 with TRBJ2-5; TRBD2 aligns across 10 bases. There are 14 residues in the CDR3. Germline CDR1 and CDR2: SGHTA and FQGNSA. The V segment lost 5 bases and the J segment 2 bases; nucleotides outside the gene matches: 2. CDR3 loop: CASSVTSGQETQYF. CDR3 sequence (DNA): TGTGCCAGCAGCGTGACTAGCGGGCAAGAGACCCAGTACTTC. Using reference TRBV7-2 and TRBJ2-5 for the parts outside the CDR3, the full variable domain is GAGVSQSPSNKVTEKGKDVELRCDPISGHTALYWYRQSLGQGLEFLIYFQGNSAPDKSGLPSDRFSAERTGGSVSTLTIQRTQQEDSAVYLCASSVTSGQETQYFGPGTRLLVL.

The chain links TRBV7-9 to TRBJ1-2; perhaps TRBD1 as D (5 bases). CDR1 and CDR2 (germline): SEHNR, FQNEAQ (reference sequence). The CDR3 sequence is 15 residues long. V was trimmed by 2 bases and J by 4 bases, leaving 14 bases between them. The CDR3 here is CASSLLETDIYGYTF. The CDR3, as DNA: TGTGCCAGCAGCTTACTGGAGACAGACATCTATGGCTACACCTTC.

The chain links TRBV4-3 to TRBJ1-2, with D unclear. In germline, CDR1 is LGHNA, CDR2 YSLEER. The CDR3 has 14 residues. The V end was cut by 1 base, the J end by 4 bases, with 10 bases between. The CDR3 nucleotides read TGCGCCAGCAGCCAAGGGAGGGAGACCTATGGCTACACCTTC. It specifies CASSQGRETYGYTF.

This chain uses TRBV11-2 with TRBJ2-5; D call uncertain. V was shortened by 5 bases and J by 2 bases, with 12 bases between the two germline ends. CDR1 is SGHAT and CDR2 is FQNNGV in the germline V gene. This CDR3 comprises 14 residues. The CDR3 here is CASSEVVSQETQYF. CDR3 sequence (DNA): TGTGCCAGCAGCGAAGTAGTGTCTCAAGAGACCCAGTACTTC.

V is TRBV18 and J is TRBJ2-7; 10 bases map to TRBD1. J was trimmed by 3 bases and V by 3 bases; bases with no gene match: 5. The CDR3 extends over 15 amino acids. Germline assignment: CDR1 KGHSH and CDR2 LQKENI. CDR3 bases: TGTGCCAGCTCACCGTCCGGGACAGGGGACTACGAGCAGTACTTC. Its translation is CASSPSGTGDYEQYF. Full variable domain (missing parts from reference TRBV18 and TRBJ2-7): NAGVMQNPRHLVRRRGQEARLRCSPMKGHSHVYWYRQLPEEGLKFMVYLQKENIIDESGMPKERFSAEFPKEGPSILRIQQVVRGDSAAYFCASSPSGTGDYEQYFGPGTRLTVT.

The CDR3, as DNA: TGCGCCAGCAGCCTGGGGGCAGGGGTGTGGAGCACTGAAGCTTTCTTT. It specifies CASSLGAGVWSTEAFF. This chain links TRBV4-1 with TRBJ1-1; tentative D call: TRBD1 (6 bases). The CDR3 runs to 16 residues. Trimming pared 4 bases from V and 4 bases from J, leaving 19 bases between. CDR1 MGHRA and CDR2 YSYEKL come from the germline V gene.

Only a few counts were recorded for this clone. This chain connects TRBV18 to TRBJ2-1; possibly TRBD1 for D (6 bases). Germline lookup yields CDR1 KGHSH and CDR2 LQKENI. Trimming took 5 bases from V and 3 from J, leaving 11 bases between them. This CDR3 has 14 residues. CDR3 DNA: TGTGCCAGCTCATTCACAGGGTACTACAATGAGCAGTTCTTC. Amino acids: CASSFTGYYNEQFF.

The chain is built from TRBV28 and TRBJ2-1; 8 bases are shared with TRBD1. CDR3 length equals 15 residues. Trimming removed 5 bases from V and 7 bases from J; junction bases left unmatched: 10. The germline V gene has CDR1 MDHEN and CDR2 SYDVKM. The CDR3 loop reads CASSQTGAADNEQFF. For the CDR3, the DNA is TGTGCCAGCAGTCAGACAGGGGCCGCTGATAATGAGCAGTTCTTC.